This TCR beta chain derives from a study of blood T cell repertoires in COVID-19. At the level of the study: Sources were T cells, B-cell-depleted T cells, or PBMCs; the material itself was cDNA or gDNA.

Methods used by the authors: Quantification of nucleated cells was approximated via reference gene primer amplification. The table came from immunoSEQ multiplex PCR; TCRdb's copy has only in-frame clones and leaves some out. V and J calls plus clone size are reproduced from that table; the DNA served to infer D and trimming. The sample holds about 140,000 clones, about four fifths seen once. V gave up 0 bases and J gave up 0 bases, with 13 bases separating them. The CDR3 covers 17 residues. Per germline, CDR1 SGHRS and CDR2 YFSETQ. Sequenced sample: peripheral blood. The rearrangement joins TRBV5-1 to TRBJ2-1; TRBD2 is a possible D gene (6 bases). This clonotype originated in a human donor in a cohort sampled during active COVID-19. DNA for the CDR3: TGCGCCAGCAGCTTGGTTGGGGGGACGAGCTCCTACAATGAGCAGTTCTTC. Translation: CASSLVGGTSSYNEQFF.